These 21 T cell receptor beta chains came from one sample sequenced in a study of T cell responses to AZD1222 COVID-19 vaccine. Measured with immunoSEQ multiplex PCR; TCRdb has only the in-frame clones, and not every one. The data contain about 120,000 clones, 80% to 90% of them seen just once; the ten biggest clones take up under 4.5%. Sequencing was performed on peripheral blood, taken on day 0 of MenACWY control vaccination. These receptors all come from an adult in good health.

J is TRBJ1-1 and V is TRBV7-8; TRBD1 might be the D (6 bases). Germline lookup yields CDR1 SGHVS and CDR2 FQNEAQ. The CDR3 spans 16 residues. The V gene lost 0 bases and the J gene lost 1 base, with 12 bases spanning the gap. The CDR3 DNA follows: TGTGCCAGCAGCTTAGCGCGTAGGGGGTCGAACACTGAAGCTTTCTTT. Amino acid sequence: CASSLARRGSNTEAFF.

CDR3 in DNA: TGTGCCAGCAGCCCCGTCCCAGCGGGGAATAATTCACCCCTCCACTTT. Translation: CASSPVPAGNNSPLHF. The chain links TRBV9 to TRBJ1-6; D call uncertain. Between the trimmed V and J ends, which lost 4 bases and 5 bases, there was a span of 16 bases. The germline V gene encodes CDR1 SGDLS and CDR2 YYNGEE. The CDR3 has 16 amino acids.

This chain links TRBV14 with TRBJ1-2; D perhaps matches TRBD1 (6 bases). V was trimmed by 2 bases and J by 4 bases, leaving 14 bases between them. CDR3 length equals 15 residues. Germline values: CDR1 SGHDN, CDR2 FVKESK. DNA of the CDR3: TGTGCCAGCAGCCAAATGCAGGGGAGAAGCTATGGCTACACCTTC. The encoded protein is CASSQMQGRSYGYTF.

The rearrangement joins TRBV6-5 to TRBJ2-1; 7 bases line up with TRBD1. V lost 7 bases and J lost 7; bases outside the gene matches: 10. The V gene's germline CDR1 is MNHEY and CDR2 SVGAGI. The CDR3 has 14 residues. The CDR3 sequence: CASKAQGIKNEQFF. CDR3 DNA: TGTGCCAGCAAAGCACAGGGGATCAAAAATGAGCAGTTCTTC.

The rearrangement links TRBV9 to TRBJ2-7, with 7 bases identical to TRBD1. From germline, CDR1 is SGDLS and CDR2 YYNGEE. Trimming took 0 bases from V and 3 from J; bases not matched to a gene: 6. This CDR3 has 15 residues. The CDR3 is CASSVGDRHLYEQYF. The CDR3 DNA sequence: TGTGCCAGCAGCGTAGGGGACAGACACCTCTACGAGCAGTACTTC.

This clone was counted only a few times. The chain joins TRBV13 to TRBJ2-7, with D perhaps TRBD1 (6 bases). V was clipped by 2 bases and J by 3 bases, with 23 bases between them. Germline loops: CDR1 PRHDT, CDR2 FYEKMQ (reference sequence). This CDR3 contains 18 residues. CDR3 residues: CASSLWALQGTPIYEQYF. The CDR3 bases are TGTGCCAGCAGCTTATGGGCCCTTCAGGGGACACCTATCTACGAGCAGTACTTC. The full variable domain, with the rest looked up from reference TRBV13 and TRBJ2-7, is AAGVIQSPRHLIKEKRETATLKCYPIPRHDTVYWYQQGPGQDPQFLISFYEKMQSDKGSIPDRFSAQQFSDYHSELNMSSLELGDSALYFCASSLWALQGTPIYEQYFGPGTRLTVT.

This clone was observed a single time. The chain couples TRBV6-2 or TRBV6-3 to TRBJ1-2; TRBD1 agrees at 7 bases. Germline trimming cut 6 bases from V and 7 bases from J; bases unmatched to any gene: 2. The CDR3 length is 11 residues. Germline V lookup: CDR1 MNHEY, CDR2 SVGEGT. This CDR3 is CASSDRVGYTF. The DNA for the CDR3 is TGTGCCAGCAGCGACAGGGTTGGCTACACCTTC.

V is TRBV15 and J is TRBJ2-7; D not resolved. CDR3 length equals 12 residues. The V end lost 5 bases, the J end lost 5 bases, and 10 bases lay between the germline ends. Germline V gene lookup returns CDR1 LNHNV and CDR2 YYDKDF (reference sequence). CDR3 protein: CATSGHGDEQYF. The CDR3 DNA reads as TGTGCCACCAGCGGGCACGGAGACGAGCAGTACTTC.

The chain employs TRBV30 and TRBJ1-2; 9 positions agree with TRBD1. This CDR3 has 11 residues. Germline V gene data show CDR1 as GTSNPN and CDR2 as SVGIG (reference sequence). Trimming removed 8 bases from V and 5 bases from J; junction bases left unmatched: 3. In DNA, the CDR3 is TGTGCCGAGGGACAGGGATATGGCTACACCTTC. This translates into CAEGQGYGYTF.

The V gene is TRBV24-1, the J gene TRBJ2-5; 7 bases align to TRBD1. J lost 5 bases, V lost 0 bases, and 2 bases had no gene match. Looked up from germline, CDR1 is KGHDR and CDR2 is SFDVKD. The CDR3 has 14 amino acids. In DNA, the CDR3 is TGTGCCACCAGTGATTTGAGGGGGCCGGAGACCCAGTACTTC. Translating it yields CATSDLRGPETQYF.

The chain uses TRBV6-1 and TRBJ2-3; weak D call: TRBD2 (7 bases). The germline V and J ends were trimmed by 3 bases and 4 bases, with 14 bases remaining between them. Germline V gives CDR1 MNHNS, CDR2 SASEGT. This CDR3 contains 15 residues. CDR3: CASSEVWGGADTQYF. CDR3 nucleotide sequence: TGTGCCAGCAGTGAGGTCTGGGGGGGCGCAGATACGCAGTATTTT.

CDR3 sequence (DNA): TGCGCCAGCAGCCTCAAACCAGCGGATCGTGAAAAACTGTTTTTT. Its protein product is CASSLKPADREKLFF. The J gene is TRBJ1-4, the V gene TRBV4-1; D not resolved. Germline-derived CDR1 and CDR2 are MGHRA and YSYEKL. The CDR3 totals 15 residues. The V end lost 4 bases, the J end lost 7 bases, and 16 bases lay between the germline ends.

This clone came up once. CDR3 amino acids: CASSPGTGQSYEQYF. CDR3 DNA: TGTGCCAGTAGTCCCGGGACAGGGCAATCCTACGAGCAGTACTTC. The chain uses TRBV19 and TRBJ2-7, with 9 positions matching TRBD1. The germline V gene encodes CDR1 LNHDA and CDR2 SQIVND (reference sequence). This CDR3 comprises 15 residues. Germline trimming cut 5 bases from V and 1 base from J; bases unmatched to any gene: 6.

The J gene is TRBJ1-2, the V gene TRBV5-4; D gene unclear. This CDR3 comprises 15 residues. V was cut by 4 bases and J by 2 bases, with 15 bases left in between. Per germline, CDR1 SGHNT and CDR2 YYREEE (reference sequence). The DNA of the CDR3 is TGTGCCAGCAGCGCCCCTCGAGGGCAGAACTATGGCTACACCTTC. Its translation is CASSAPRGQNYGYTF. Variable domain in full (rest from reference TRBV5-4 and TRBJ1-2): ETGVTQSPTHLIKTRGQQVTLRCSSQSGHNTVSWYQQALGQGPQFIFQYYREEENGRGNFPPRFSGLQFPNYSSELNVNALELDDSALYLCASSAPRGQNYGYTFGSGTRLTVV.

The chain employs TRBV19 and TRBJ2-4; maybe TRBD1 (6 bases). CDR3 length: 14 amino acids. The V end lost 7 bases, the J end lost 0 bases, and 10 bases lay between the germline ends. In germline, CDR1 is LNHDA, CDR2 SQIVND (reference sequence). Here the CDR3 reads CASKGDLAKNIQYF. The CDR3 coding sequence is TGTGCCAGTAAGGGGGATTTAGCCAAAAACATTCAGTACTTC. The complete variable domain, with remaining parts taken from reference TRBV19 and TRBJ2-4, reads DGGITQSPKYLFRKEGQNVTLSCEQNLNHDAMYWYRQDPGQGLRLIYYSQIVNDFQKGDIAEGYSVSREKKESFPLTVTSAQKNPTAFYLCASKGDLAKNIQYFGAGTRLSVL.

The chain carries TRBV10-2 and TRBJ1-5; D may be TRBD1 (5 bases). This CDR3 contains 12 residues. The V gene's germline CDR1 is WSHSY and CDR2 SAAADI. The CDR3 sequence is CAAGVGNQPQHF. In nucleotides, the CDR3 is TGCGCAGCGGGGGTAGGCAATCAGCCCCAGCATTTT.

The chain combines TRBV28 with TRBJ2-2, with 10 bases that match TRBD1. Germline V gene lookup returns CDR1 MDHEN and CDR2 SYDVKM. CDR3 length: 16 residues. Losses at the gene ends were 6 bases for V and 7 bases for J; bases not matched to a gene: 11. CDR3 residues: CASSQMTGGYGGELFF. The CDR3 DNA sequence: TGTGCCAGCAGCCAGATGACAGGGGGCTATGGCGGGGAGCTGTTTTTT.

The chain couples TRBV6-5 to TRBJ1-1; 7 bases map to TRBD1. Losses at the gene ends were 2 bases for V and 14 bases for J; bases not matched to a gene: 14. Germline V gene lookup returns CDR1 MNHEY and CDR2 SVGAGI. The CDR3 runs to 14 residues. The CDR3 spells CASSYAGTAKEKFF. The CDR3 DNA reads TGTGCCAGCAGTTACGCCGGGACAGCTAAAGAAAAATTCTTT.

The rearrangement joins TRBV5-1 to TRBJ2-5; 11 bases fit TRBD2. Trimming removed 4 bases from V and 4 bases from J; junction bases left unmatched: 3. The CDR3 runs 14 residues. Germline V gene data show CDR1 as SGHRS and CDR2 as YFSETQ. CDR3 bases: TGCGCCAGCAGCACCGGACTAGCGGGAGAGACCCAGTACTTC. Protein product: CASSTGLAGETQYF.

The chain links TRBV28 to TRBJ1-5; no clear D gene. This CDR3 is built from 13 residues. Germline V gene lookup returns CDR1 MDHEN and CDR2 SYDVKM. The CDR3 sequence is CVTGRDSNQPQHF. CDR3 nucleotides: TGTGTGACTGGACGGGATAGCAATCAGCCCCAGCATTTT.

The J gene is TRBJ1-4, the V gene TRBV7-9; 7 nucleotides align to TRBD1. CDR1 is SEHNR and CDR2 is FQNEAQ in the germline V gene (reference sequence). The CDR3 extends over 15 amino acids. V lost 1 base, J lost 8 bases, and 7 bases stayed unmatched. In DNA form, the CDR3 reads TGTGCCAGCAGCTTAGGAACAGGGGCTTGGGAAAAACTGTTTTTT. Protein sequence: CASSLGTGAWEKLFF. The entire variable domain, with the rest obtained from reference TRBV7-9 and TRBJ1-4, is as follows: DTGVSQNPRHKITKRGQNVTFRCDPISEHNRLYWYRQTLGQGPEFLTYFQNEAQLEKSRLLSDRFSAERPKGSFSTLEIQRTEQGDSAMYLCASSLGTGAWEKLFFGSGTQLSVL.